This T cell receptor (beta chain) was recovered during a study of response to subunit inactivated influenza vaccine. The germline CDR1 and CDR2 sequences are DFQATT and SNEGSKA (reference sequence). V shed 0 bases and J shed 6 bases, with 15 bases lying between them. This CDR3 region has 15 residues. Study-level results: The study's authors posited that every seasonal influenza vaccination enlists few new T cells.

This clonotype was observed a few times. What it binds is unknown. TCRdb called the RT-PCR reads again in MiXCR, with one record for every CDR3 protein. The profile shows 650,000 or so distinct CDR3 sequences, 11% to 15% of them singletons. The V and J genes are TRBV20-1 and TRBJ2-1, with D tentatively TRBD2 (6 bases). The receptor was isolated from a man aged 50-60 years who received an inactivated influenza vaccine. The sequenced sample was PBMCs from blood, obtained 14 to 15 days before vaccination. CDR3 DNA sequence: TGCAGTGCTAGAGATCACGGGAGACGAGGCAATGAGCAGTTCTTC. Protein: CSARDHGRRGNEQFF.